This T cell receptor beta chain appears in the sequencing data of a study of Ad26.COV2.S vaccination and SARS-CoV-2 variants. Background on the study: Donor got 5x10^10 or 1x10^11 viral particles of Ad26.COV2.S. General study results and limits: The study found higher spike-specific TCR breadth in vaccine than placebo recipients. Breadth of non-spike TCRs did not differ between vaccinees and placebo recipients.

Treatment meaning: 19 received Ad26.COV2.S at low or high dose, single or two shots; 5 received placebo; per-sample allocation not given. On day 63 after the first injection, vaccine and placebo recipients gave samples. The protocol was immunoSEQ multiplex PCR, while the TCRdb copy is restricted to in-frame clones and leaves out a portion. Counted here are around 450,000 clones, about nine tenths occurring once; the ten biggest clones make up 1.7%. V was pared by 0 bases and J by 9 bases, with 2 bases of the junction left unmatched. The CDR3 spans 13 residues. The V gene's germline CDR1 is SGHRS and CDR2 YFSETQ. About this clone: Its antigen is currently unknown.

This chain uses TRBV5-1 with TRBJ2-1; 8 nucleotides agree with TRBD2. The sequencing here drew on peripheral blood, taken in a trial of Ad26.COV2.S vaccine versus placebo. The receptor's source is a person between 18 and 59 years old who received the Ad26.COV2.S COVID-19 vaccine or a placebo. The CDR3 DNA reads TGCGCCAGCAGCTTGGGTCTAGCGGGTGAGCAGTTCTTC. Its protein product is CASSLGLAGEQFF.